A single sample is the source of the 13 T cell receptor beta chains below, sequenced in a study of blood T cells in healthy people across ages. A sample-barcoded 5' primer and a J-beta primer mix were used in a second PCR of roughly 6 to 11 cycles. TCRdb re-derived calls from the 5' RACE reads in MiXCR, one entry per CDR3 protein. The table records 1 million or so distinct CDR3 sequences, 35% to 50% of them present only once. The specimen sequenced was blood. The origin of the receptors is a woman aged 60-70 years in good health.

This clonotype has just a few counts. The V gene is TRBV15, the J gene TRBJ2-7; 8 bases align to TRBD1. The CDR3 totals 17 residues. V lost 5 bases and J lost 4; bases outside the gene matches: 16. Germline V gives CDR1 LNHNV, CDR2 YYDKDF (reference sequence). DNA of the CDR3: TGTGCCACCAGCGCCAAGACGTTGGTGGACAGGGCATACGAGCAGTACTTC. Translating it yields CATSAKTLVDRAYEQYF.

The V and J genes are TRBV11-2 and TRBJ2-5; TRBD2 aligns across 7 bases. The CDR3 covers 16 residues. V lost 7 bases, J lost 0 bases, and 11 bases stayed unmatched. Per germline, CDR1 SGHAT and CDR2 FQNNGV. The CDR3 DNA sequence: TGTGCCAGCAAAAAGGGCCTGCGGGGGTACCAAGAGACCCAGTACTTC. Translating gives CASKKGLRGYQETQYF. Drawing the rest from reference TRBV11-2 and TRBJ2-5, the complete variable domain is EAGVAQSPRYKIIEKRQSVAFWCNPISGHATLYWYQQILGQGPKLLIQFQNNGVVDDSQLPKDRFSAERLKGVDSTLKIQPAKLEDSAVYLCASKKGLRGYQETQYFGPGTRLLVL.

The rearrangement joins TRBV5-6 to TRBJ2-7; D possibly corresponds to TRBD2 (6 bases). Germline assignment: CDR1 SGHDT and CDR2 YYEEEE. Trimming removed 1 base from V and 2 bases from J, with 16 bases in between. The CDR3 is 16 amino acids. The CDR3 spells CASSLTLRTGAYEQYF. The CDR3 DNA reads TGTGCCAGCAGCTTGACTTTGAGGACGGGGGCCTACGAGCAGTACTTC.

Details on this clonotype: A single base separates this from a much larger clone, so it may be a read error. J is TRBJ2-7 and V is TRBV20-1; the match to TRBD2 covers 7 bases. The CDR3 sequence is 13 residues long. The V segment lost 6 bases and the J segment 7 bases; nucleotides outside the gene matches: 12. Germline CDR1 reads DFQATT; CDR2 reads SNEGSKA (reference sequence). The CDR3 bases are TGCAGTGCGCGGACTAGGATTAACAATGAGCAGTACTTC. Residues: CSARTRINNEQYF.

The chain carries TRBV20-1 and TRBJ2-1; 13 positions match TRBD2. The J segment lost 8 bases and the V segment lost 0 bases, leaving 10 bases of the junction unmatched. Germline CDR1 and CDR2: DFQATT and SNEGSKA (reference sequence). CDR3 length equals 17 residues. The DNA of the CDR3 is TGCAGTGCTAGAGATATCAGACTAGCGGGGGGATATCATGAGCAGTTCTTC. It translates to CSARDIRLAGGYHEQFF.

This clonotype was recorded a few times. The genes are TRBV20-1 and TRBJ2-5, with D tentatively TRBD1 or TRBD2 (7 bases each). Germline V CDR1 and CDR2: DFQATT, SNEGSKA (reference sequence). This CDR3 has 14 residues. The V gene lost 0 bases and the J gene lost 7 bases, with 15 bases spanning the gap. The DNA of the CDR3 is TGCAGTGCTAGAGATCGGGCAGGGGGGGCGACCCAGTACTTC. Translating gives CSARDRAGGATQYF.

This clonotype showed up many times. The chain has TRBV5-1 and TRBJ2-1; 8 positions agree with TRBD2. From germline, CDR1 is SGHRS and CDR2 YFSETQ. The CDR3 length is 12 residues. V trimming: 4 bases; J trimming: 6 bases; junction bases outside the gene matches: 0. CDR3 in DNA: TGCGCCAGCAGCCGGGAGGGCAATGAGCAGTTCTTC. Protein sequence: CASSREGNEQFF.

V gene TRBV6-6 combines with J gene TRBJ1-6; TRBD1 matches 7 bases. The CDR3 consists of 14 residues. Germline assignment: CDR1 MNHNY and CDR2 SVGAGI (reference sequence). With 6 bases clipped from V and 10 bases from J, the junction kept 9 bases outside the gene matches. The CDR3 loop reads CASREGQPASPLHF. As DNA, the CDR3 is TGTGCCAGCAGGGAGGGACAGCCAGCCTCACCCCTCCACTTT.

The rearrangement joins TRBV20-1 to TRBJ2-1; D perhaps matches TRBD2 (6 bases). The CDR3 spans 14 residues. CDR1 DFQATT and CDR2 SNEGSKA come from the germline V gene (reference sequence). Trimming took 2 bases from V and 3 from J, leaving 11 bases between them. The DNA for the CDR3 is TGCAGTGCTAGACGTCCGGGAGACTACAATGAGCAGTTCTTC. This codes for CSARRPGDYNEQFF.

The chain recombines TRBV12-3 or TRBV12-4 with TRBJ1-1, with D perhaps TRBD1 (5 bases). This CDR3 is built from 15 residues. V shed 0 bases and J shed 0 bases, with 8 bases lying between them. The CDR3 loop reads CASSLAQGVNTEAFF. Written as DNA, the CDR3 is TGTGCCAGCAGTTTAGCGCAGGGAGTGAACACTGAAGCTTTCTTT.

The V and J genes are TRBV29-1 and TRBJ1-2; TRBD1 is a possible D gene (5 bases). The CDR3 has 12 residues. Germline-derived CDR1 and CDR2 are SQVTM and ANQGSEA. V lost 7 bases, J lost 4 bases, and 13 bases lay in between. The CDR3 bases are TGCAGCGGTGGGGGGGATGCCTATGGCTACACCTTC. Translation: CSGGGDAYGYTF.

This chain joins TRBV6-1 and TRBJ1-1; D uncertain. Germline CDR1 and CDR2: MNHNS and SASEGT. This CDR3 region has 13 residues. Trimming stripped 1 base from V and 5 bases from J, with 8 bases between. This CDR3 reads CASSEDERTEAFF. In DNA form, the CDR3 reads TGTGCCAGCAGTGAAGATGAGAGGACTGAAGCTTTCTTT.

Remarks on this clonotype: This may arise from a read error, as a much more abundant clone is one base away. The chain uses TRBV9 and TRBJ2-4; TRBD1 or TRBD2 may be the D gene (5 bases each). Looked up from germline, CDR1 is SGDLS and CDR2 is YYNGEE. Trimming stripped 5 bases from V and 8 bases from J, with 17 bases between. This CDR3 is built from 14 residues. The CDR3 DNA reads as TGTGCCAGCAGTCCCGAGGGACCCCAGTACATTCAGTACTTC. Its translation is CASSPEGPQYIQYF. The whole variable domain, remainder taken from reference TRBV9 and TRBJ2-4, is DSGVTQTPKHLITATGQRVTLRCSPRSGDLSVYWYQQSLDQGLQFLIQYYNGEERAKGNILERFSAQQFPDLHSELNLSSLELGDSALYFCASSPEGPQYIQYFGAGTRLSVL.